This entry concerns a single T cell receptor (beta chain). The sample originates from a study of blood T cell repertoires in COVID-19. Study-wide background: The United States, Italy and Spain were the sources of the acute and convalescent COVID-19 samples. In each case, the material was cDNA or gDNA derived from T cells, B-cell-depleted T cells, or PBMCs.

Germline V gene sequence: CDR1 WNHNN, CDR2 SYGVQD (reference sequence). V lost 0 bases and J 3 bases, leaving 14 bases between the germline ends. This CDR3 is 17 amino acids long. Study processing details: Amplifying reference gene primers gave estimates of nucleated cell counts. TCRdb keeps only in-frame clones here, not all; method: immunoSEQ multiplex PCR. The V and J calls and clone size come from that table; D and trimming were worked out from the DNA. The sample includes under 200,000 clones, about 80% of them seen just once. The sequenced material came from peripheral blood. The V call is TRBV10-1, the J call TRBJ1-4, with D perhaps matching TRBD1 (5 bases). This clonotype was sampled from a human donor in a cohort sampled during active COVID-19. The CDR3 spells CASSESNRRRANEKLFF. CDR3 nucleotide sequence: TGCGCCAGCAGTGAGTCGAACAGGAGACGGGCTAATGAAAAACTGTTTTTT.